This TCR beta chain emerged from a study of Graves' ophthalmopathy and Graves' hyperthyroidism. Study information: Prior to any treatment, peripheral blood was collected at the time of initial diagnosis.

Amplified TCR beta CDR3 regions were obtained using RNA transcripts as template. HTBI primers served in a first-round RT-PCR, which a second-round multiplex PCR followed. MiXCR, applied by TCRdb to the multiplex PCR reads, yields one record per CDR3 protein. The sample lists some 370,000 distinct CDR3 sequences; approximately 18% were seen once. This CDR3 is 12 amino acids long. Germline CDR1 reads MDHEN; CDR2 reads SYDVKM. Whole-study results and caveats: Blood contained most expanded thyroid clonotypes exceeding 0.001 frequency. A classifier, a 13-signature model, separated ophthalmopathy from stable hyperthyroidism with approximately 87% sensitivity and approximately 81% specificity.

Ophthalmopathy absent within 18 months of follow-up marked hyperthyroidism as stable. In this sample, this clonotype turned up many times. Its antigen is not identified. One junction end disagrees with the germline gene, perhaps due to a read error. The rearrangement uses TRBV28 and TRBJ2-4; a possible D gene is TRBD1 (6 bases). The sequence came from an adult woman with stable Graves' hyperthyroidism. The source material was peripheral blood. CDR3 sequence reads: CASSLKGQPPRF. Written as DNA, the CDR3 is TGTGCCAGCAGTTTAAAAGGACAGCCACCACGCTTC.